Presented here are 26 T cell receptor beta chains from one specimen sequenced in a study of technical replicates of blood from a few donors. Produced via immunoSEQ multiplex PCR; TCRdb's table is partial and in-frame only. The data hold roughly 87,000 clones, with roughly 91% observed a single time. What was sequenced was T cells isolated from PBMCs. These receptors originate from a human donor in good health.

The CDR3 DNA reads as TGTGCCGGAGGGACAGTATCCACCGGGGAGCTGTTTTTT. Translating it yields CAGGTVSTGELFF. This chain uses TRBV19 with TRBJ2-2; perhaps TRBD1 as D (7 bases). V was trimmed by 11 bases and J by 4 bases, leaving 14 bases between them. Germline V CDR1 and CDR2: LNHDA, SQIVND (reference sequence). CDR3 length equals 13 residues.

This clone was detected only once. The chain combines TRBV7-6 with TRBJ2-7; 11 bases are a match to TRBD2. CDR3 length: 14 amino acids. With V trimmed by 5 bases and J by 4 bases, 4 bases remained unmatched. Germline loops: CDR1 SGHVS, CDR2 FNYEAQ. The CDR3 protein is CASSLGLAAYEQYF. DNA for the CDR3: TGTGCCAGCAGCCTGGGACTAGCGGCTTACGAGCAGTACTTC.

This chain links TRBV7-9 with TRBJ2-4; 9 bases line up with TRBD1. Per the germline V gene, CDR1 is SEHNR and CDR2 is FQNEAQ (reference sequence). The CDR3 loop spans 14 amino acids. V lost 3 bases to trimming and J lost 9 bases; unmatched junction nucleotides: 6. CDR3 amino acids: CASSLGQGRGIQYF. CDR3 nucleotides: TGTGCCAGCAGCTTGGGACAGGGTAGGGGCATTCAGTACTTC.

The chain has TRBV19 and TRBJ2-7; 16 positions match TRBD2. V was pared by 6 bases and J by 3 bases, with 14 bases of the junction left unmatched. The CDR3 has 19 residues. Germline V lookup: CDR1 LNHDA, CDR2 SQIVND (reference sequence). The CDR3 DNA follows: TGTGCCAGTAGCCACCGAGCCGGGACTAGCGGGAGGGACCTCTACGAGCAGTACTTC. The encoded protein is CASSHRAGTSGRDLYEQYF.

The V and J genes are TRBV19 and TRBJ2-2; TRBD1 is a possible D gene (5 bases). CDR1 is LNHDA and CDR2 is SQIVND in the germline V gene (reference sequence). Trimming shortened V by 3 bases and J by 3 bases, and 14 bases separated the two germline ends. The CDR3 loop spans 16 amino acids. The CDR3 bases are TGTGCCAGTAGTATCCTGGACACCACTTACACCGGGGAGCTGTTTTTT. As protein: CASSILDTTYTGELFF.

The J gene is TRBJ1-5, the V gene TRBV7-2, with 7 bases lining up with TRBD1. Trimming at V came to 4 bases and at J to 6 bases, leaving 9 bases not matched to a gene. CDR1 and CDR2 from the germline V gene are SGHTA and FQGNSA. This CDR3 is built from 15 residues. DNA of the CDR3: TGTGCCAGCAGCTCCCGAGGGGGCCAGGGTCAGCCCCAGCATTTT. Translated, it gives CASSSRGGQGQPQHF.

This chain joins TRBV6-5 and TRBJ2-6, with 7 bases fitting TRBD1. Germline CDR1 is MNHEY and CDR2 is SVGAGI. Trimming cost V 1 base and J 2 bases; bases outside gene matches: 2. There are 16 residues in the CDR3. The CDR3 nucleotides read TGTGCCAGCAGTTACTTACAGGGGACTGGGGCCAACGTCCTGACTTTC. Its protein product is CASSYLQGTGANVLTF.

The chain combines TRBV4-3 with TRBJ2-1, with TRBD2 as a possible D gene (5 bases). V was pared by 2 bases and J by 5 bases, with 13 bases between. CDR1 and CDR2 (germline): LGHNA, YSLEER. CDR3 length: 15 amino acids. CDR3 DNA: TGCGCCAGCAGCCAAACTAGGGAATTAGACAATGAGCAGTTCTTC. Residues: CASSQTRELDNEQFF.

J is TRBJ2-1 and V is TRBV7-3; 8 bases map to TRBD2. J gave up 2 bases and V 5 bases, and 5 bases lay outside the gene matches. The CDR3 is 15 amino acids. Per germline, CDR1 SGHTA and CDR2 FQGTGA. The CDR3 loop reads CASSPTGGAYNEQFF. The CDR3, as DNA: TGTGCCAGCAGCCCCACGGGAGGGGCCTACAATGAGCAGTTCTTC.

The gene calls are TRBV30 and TRBJ2-3, with D tentatively TRBD2 (6 bases). This CDR3 contains 14 residues. Germline CDR1 is GTSNPN and CDR2 is SVGIG (reference sequence). The ends were cut back, 1 base at V and 1 base at J, with 9 bases in the middle. The CDR3 region has the DNA TGTGCCTGGAGTGGAACGGGAGGCACAGATACGCAGTATTTT. Its translation: CAWSGTGGTDTQYF. Using reference TRBV30 and TRBJ2-3 for the parts outside the CDR3, the full variable domain is SQTIHQWPATLVQPVGSPLSLECTVEGTSNPNLYWYRQAAGRGLQLLFYSVGIGQISSEVPQNLSASRPQDRQFILSSKKLLLSDSGFYLCAWSGTGGTDTQYFGPGTRLTVL.

The chain recombines TRBV4-3 with TRBJ1-1; possibly TRBD1 for D (5 bases). Trimming stripped 0 bases from V and 4 bases from J, with 9 bases between. The CDR3 extends over 14 amino acids. CDR1 LGHNA and CDR2 YSLEER come from the germline V gene. CDR3 residues: CASSQDWGGTEAFF. In DNA, the CDR3 is TGCGCCAGCAGCCAAGATTGGGGGGGCACTGAAGCTTTCTTT.

CDR3 in amino acids: CASSEGSGPDNEQFF. The CDR3, as DNA: TGTGCCAGCAGTGAAGGTAGCGGGCCCGACAATGAGCAGTTCTTC. The chain employs TRBV2 and TRBJ2-1; 7 bases align to TRBD2. After removal of 1 base from V and 5 bases from J, the junction contained 5 bases not matched to a gene. This CDR3 spans 15 amino acids. Germline CDR1 is SNHLY and CDR2 is FYNNEI.

This clone was detected only a few times. This CDR3 reads CASSSWTGFNNQPQHF. CDR3 bases: TGTGCCAGCAGTTCTTGGACAGGGTTTAACAATCAGCCCCAGCATTTT. V and J are TRBV27 and TRBJ1-5; 8 nucleotides align to TRBD1. The CDR3 extends over 16 amino acids. Germline CDR1 MNHEY, CDR2 SMNVEV (reference sequence). V shed 4 bases and J 3 bases; nucleotides not matched to a gene: 8.

The V and J genes are TRBV7-6 and TRBJ2-7, with D maybe TRBD2 (6 bases). The CDR3 consists of 15 residues. Deletions cut 5 bases from V and 4 bases from J, with 18 bases between. CDR1 and CDR2 (germline): SGHVS, FNYEAQ. The CDR3 coding sequence is TGTGCCAGCAGCCCGGAGGGGATGCCTATGTACGAGCAGTACTTC. It codes for CASSPEGMPMYEQYF.

The genes are TRBV7-2 and TRBJ1-3; 10 bases match TRBD1. There are 15 residues in the CDR3. Per germline, CDR1 SGHTA and CDR2 FQGNSA. The V and J ends lost 1 base and 8 bases, in that order; junction bases with no gene match: 5. The CDR3 region is CASSLGQGAFDTIYF. CDR3 in DNA: TGTGCCAGCAGCTTAGGACAGGGGGCATTTGACACCATATATTTT.

V usage is TRBV9 and J usage is TRBJ2-2, with D perhaps matching TRBD2 (6 bases). Germline CDR1 reads SGDLS; CDR2 reads YYNGEE. V lost 0 bases to trimming and J lost 4 bases, with 19 bases between them. The CDR3 runs to 18 residues. As DNA, the CDR3 is TGTGCCAGCAGCGTAGCATTAGCGGCTGACGCGGGCACCGGGGAGCTGTTTTTT. It translates to CASSVALAADAGTGELFF.

This clone has a single count. The chain combines TRBV28 with TRBJ1-5, with 7 nucleotides matching TRBD1. This CDR3 contains 15 residues. From germline, CDR1 is MDHEN and CDR2 SYDVKM. The V gene end was trimmed by 4 bases and the J gene end by 5 bases; junction bases not matched to a gene: 8. The CDR3 region is CASSSGTDYYQPQHF. CDR3 sequence (DNA): TGTGCCAGCAGTTCGGGGACAGACTATTATCAGCCCCAGCATTTT.

The rearrangement links TRBV6-6 to TRBJ2-7, with TRBD1 identical over 8 bases. After removal of 5 bases from V and 5 bases from J, the junction contained 14 bases not matched to a gene. The CDR3 extends over 16 amino acids. Germline CDR1 reads MNHNY; CDR2 reads SVGAGI (reference sequence). The CDR3 nucleotides are TGTGCCAGCAGTATACTCAGCGGACAGGGCCAAGACGAGCAGTACTTC. This translates into CASSILSGQGQDEQYF.

This chain joins TRBV19 and TRBJ2-7, with D tentatively TRBD1 (5 bases). Germline V gene sequence: CDR1 LNHDA, CDR2 SQIVND (reference sequence). The V end was cut by 4 bases, the J end by 1 base, with 8 bases between. The CDR3 runs 13 residues. The CDR3, as DNA: TGTGCCAGTAGTACGACAGCTTCCTACGAGCAGTACTTC. Translating gives CASSTTASYEQYF.

The chain couples TRBV5-4 to TRBJ1-2; 8 nucleotides agree with TRBD1. The CDR3 spans 13 residues. Germline loops: CDR1 SGHNT, CDR2 YYREEE (reference sequence). J was trimmed by 6 bases and V by 1 base; bases with no gene match: 2. This CDR3 reads CASSLTGGDGYTF. The CDR3 DNA is TGTGCCAGCAGCTTGACAGGGGGGGATGGCTACACCTTC.

The chain is built from TRBV10-3 and TRBJ2-1, with TRBD1 identical over 11 bases. The CDR3 spans 15 residues. Trimming took 4 bases from V and 1 from J; bases not matched to a gene: 0. Germline V gives CDR1 ENHRY, CDR2 SYGVKD. The CDR3 protein is CAISGDRGSYNEQFF. As DNA, the CDR3 is TGTGCCATCAGTGGGGACAGGGGGTCCTACAATGAGCAGTTCTTC.

The chain carries TRBV9 and TRBJ2-1; no reliable D call. V gave up 0 bases and J gave up 9 bases, with 10 bases separating them. Per germline, CDR1 SGDLS and CDR2 YYNGEE. The CDR3 length is 13 residues. The CDR3 DNA reads TGTGCCAGCAGCGTAGGTCTTCTCAGTGAGCAGTTCTTC. Translation gives CASSVGLLSEQFF.

The chain has TRBV9 and TRBJ2-7, with 8 bases identical to TRBD1. V shed 2 bases, J shed 3 bases, and the junction held 4 bases outside the gene matches. Germline values: CDR1 SGDLS, CDR2 YYNGEE. This CDR3 has 14 residues. The CDR3 protein is CASSVGGQGYEQYF. The CDR3, as DNA: TGTGCCAGCAGCGTGGGAGGACAGGGCTACGAGCAGTACTTC.

This clone was recorded only once. The chain carries TRBV5-4 and TRBJ2-5; D not certain. V dropped 3 bases and J dropped 10 bases, with 10 bases sitting between them. The CDR3 runs to 11 residues. Germline V gene sequence: CDR1 SGHNT, CDR2 YYREEE (reference sequence). The CDR3 DNA sequence: TGTGCCAGCAGCTCAACTGAGCACCAGTACTTC. Protein: CASSSTEHQYF.

In its sample, this clone was seen a few times. This chain connects TRBV7-2 to TRBJ2-7, with a weak D call TRBD2 (6 bases). The CDR3 length is 16 residues. Trimming cost V 1 base and J 1 base, with 14 bases left between them. Germline values: CDR1 SGHTA, CDR2 FQGNSA. CDR3: CASSLVRLVVSYEQYF. CDR3 in DNA: TGTGCCAGCAGCTTAGTTAGACTAGTCGTATCCTACGAGCAGTACTTC.

This clone was detected only once. The chain carries TRBV6-5 and TRBJ1-2; D is unresolved. Germline CDR1 is MNHEY and CDR2 is SVGAGI. The V end lost 4 bases, the J end lost 4 bases, and 13 bases lay between the germline ends. The CDR3 extends over 14 amino acids. The CDR3 sequence: CASSSLGRSYGYTF. The CDR3 DNA follows: TGTGCCAGCAGTTCCCTTGGCAGGTCCTATGGCTACACCTTC.